Following are 10 T cell receptor beta chains from one sample sequenced in a study of early T cells in non-severe SARS-CoV-2 infection. TCRdb re-called the 5' RACE reads through MiXCR, storing one row per CDR3 protein. The sample includes tens of thousands of distinct CDR3 sequences, approximately 9.3% of them seen just once. Sequences were obtained from whole blood. The receptors originated from an adult who was a healthcare worker with PCR-confirmed SARS-CoV-2 infection or an uninfected control (not recorded which).

The chain combines TRBV10-3 with TRBJ1-5; 8 bases fit TRBD1. V shed 10 bases, J shed 7 bases, and the junction held 6 bases outside the gene matches. The CDR3 consists of 12 residues. In germline, CDR1 is ENHRY, CDR2 SYGVKD. This chain's CDR3 is CATGTGPQPQHF. For the CDR3, the DNA is TGTGCCACCGGGACAGGTCCCCAGCCCCAGCATTTT.

This clonotype was observed at least ten times. The rearrangement links TRBV3-1 to TRBJ2-3, with 11 bases aligning to TRBD2. This CDR3 is 15 amino acids long. CDR1 is LGHDT and CDR2 is YNNKEL in the germline V gene (reference sequence). Germline trimming cut 0 bases from V and 6 bases from J; bases unmatched to any gene: 2. CDR3 sequence (DNA): TGTGCCAGCAGCCAAGATATAGCGGGAGGGGATACGCAGTATTTT. Translated: CASSQDIAGGDTQYF.

This clonotype came up many times. This chain links TRBV12-3 or TRBV12-4 with TRBJ2-7; 7 bases are shared with TRBD2. J was trimmed by 2 bases and V by 5 bases; bases with no gene match: 3. The CDR3 runs to 13 residues. As DNA, the CDR3 is TGTGCCAGCAGTGCGGGACTAACCTACGAGCAGTACTTC. Translated: CASSAGLTYEQYF.

Regarding this clonotype: This clone may be a read error of a much larger clone one base away. The chain carries TRBV13 and TRBJ2-7, with 7 nucleotides matching TRBD1. The J segment lost 5 bases and the V segment lost 5 bases, leaving 3 bases of the junction unmatched. The CDR3 covers 12 residues. Looked up from germline, CDR1 is PRHDT and CDR2 is FYEKMQ (reference sequence). CDR3 sequence: CASSVQGNEQYF. DNA of the CDR3: TGTGCCAGCAGCGTACAGGGGAACGAGCAGTACTTC.

V usage is TRBV20-1 and J usage is TRBJ2-1; TRBD2 agrees at 10 bases. The CDR3 has 15 residues. V trimming: 0 bases; J trimming: 6 bases; junction bases outside the gene matches: 5. Germline V gene data show CDR1 as DFQATT and CDR2 as SNEGSKA (reference sequence). The chain's CDR3 is CSARDRLAGGNEQFF. The CDR3 nucleotides read TGCAGTGCTAGAGACCGACTAGCGGGTGGCAATGAGCAGTTCTTC.

Many counts were recorded for this clonotype. V is TRBV6-5 and J is TRBJ1-1; D not resolved. Germline values: CDR1 MNHEY, CDR2 SVGAGI. This CDR3 region has 11 residues. V lost 2 bases and J 7 bases, leaving 5 bases between the germline ends. CDR3 in DNA: TGTGCCAGCAGTTACCTCCTTGAAGCTTTCTTT. Its translation is CASSYLLEAFF.

In this sample, this clonotype turned up many times. V gene TRBV7-2 combines with J gene TRBJ2-7, with D uncertain. Germline V CDR1 and CDR2: SGHTA, FQGNSA. V lost 1 base to trimming and J lost 6 bases, with 13 bases between them. The CDR3 runs 14 residues. The CDR3 protein is CASSLVSALPEQYF. In nucleotides, the CDR3 is TGTGCCAGCAGCTTAGTATCTGCCCTACCCGAGCAGTACTTC.

Concerning this clonotype itself: The DNA is omitted, as the CDR3 cannot be located on it reliably, and the CDR3 follows TCRdb's listing. The rearrangement joins TRBV7-3 to TRBJ2-2. The CDR3 is made up of 11 amino acids, end residues included. Germline values: CDR1 SGHTA, CDR2 FQGTGA. CDR3 region: CASSLPGSCFF.

This clonotype has ten or more counts. The V and J genes are TRBV12-3 or TRBV12-4 and TRBJ1-5; 8 nucleotides align to TRBD1. V lost 5 bases to trimming and J lost 6 bases; unmatched junction nucleotides: 9. CDR3 length: 15 residues. CDR3 in DNA: TGTGCCAGCAGTGGAGGGACAGGTAATAGTCAGCCCCAGCATTTT. This gives the protein CASSGGTGNSQPQHF.

In its sample, this clonotype was seen many times. V gene TRBV20-1 combines with J gene TRBJ1-6; 7 nucleotides agree with TRBD1. The V gene end was trimmed by 3 bases and the J gene end by 7 bases; junction bases not matched to a gene: 9. CDR3 length: 15 amino acids. Germline CDR1 is DFQATT and CDR2 is SNEGSKA (reference sequence). The CDR3 bases are TGCAGTGCTAGTGACAGGGAAGGGAAGAATTCACCCCTCCACTTT. Amino acid sequence: CSASDREGKNSPLHF.